Sequencing of this T cell receptor (beta chain) was carried out in a study of blood T cells in healthy people across ages. As to this clonotype: What it binds is unknown.

A second roughly 6 to 12 cycle PCR used barcoded and J-beta primers. TCRdb re-called the 5' RACE reads with MiXCR, one entry per CDR3 protein. The table records 980,000 or so distinct CDR3 sequences, 40% to 60% of them present only once. The CDR3 loop spans 14 amino acids. Germline trimming cut 8 bases from V and 0 bases from J; bases unmatched to any gene: 7. Germline V gives CDR1 MDHEN, CDR2 SYDVKM. Notes on the study in general: Estimated diversity that came from one million T cells was considered an underestimate.

Sequences were obtained from blood. The chain is built from TRBV28 and TRBJ2-7; 7 nucleotides align to TRBD2. The sequence was collected from a young man in good health. CDR3 in DNA: TGTGCCAGCCTACCCGGGGGGAGCTCCTACGAGCAGTACTTC. It codes for CASLPGGSSYEQYF.